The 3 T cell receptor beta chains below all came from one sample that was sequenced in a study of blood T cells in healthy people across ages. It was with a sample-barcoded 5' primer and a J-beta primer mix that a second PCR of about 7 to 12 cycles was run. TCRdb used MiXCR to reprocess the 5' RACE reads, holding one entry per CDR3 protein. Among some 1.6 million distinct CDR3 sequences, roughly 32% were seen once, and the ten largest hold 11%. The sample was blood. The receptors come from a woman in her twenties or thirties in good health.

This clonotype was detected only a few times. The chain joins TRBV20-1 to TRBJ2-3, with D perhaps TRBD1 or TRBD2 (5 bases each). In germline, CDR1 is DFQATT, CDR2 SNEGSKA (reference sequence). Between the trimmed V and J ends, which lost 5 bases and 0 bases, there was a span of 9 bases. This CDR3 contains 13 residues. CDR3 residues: CSAPRDSTDTQYF. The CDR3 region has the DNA TGCAGTGCTCCTCGGGACAGCACAGATACGCAGTATTTT.

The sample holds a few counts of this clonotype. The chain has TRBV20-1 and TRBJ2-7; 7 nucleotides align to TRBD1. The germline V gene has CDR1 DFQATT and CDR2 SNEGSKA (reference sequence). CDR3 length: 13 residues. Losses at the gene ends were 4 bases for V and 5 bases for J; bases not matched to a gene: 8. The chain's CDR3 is CSAIDRVRDEQYF. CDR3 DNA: TGCAGTGCTATCGACAGGGTAAGGGACGAGCAGTACTTC.

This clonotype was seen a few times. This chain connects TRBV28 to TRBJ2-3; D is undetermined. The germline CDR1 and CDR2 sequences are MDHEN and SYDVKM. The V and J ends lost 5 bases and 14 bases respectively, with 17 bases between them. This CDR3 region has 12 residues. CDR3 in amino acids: CASSPLLSPRYF. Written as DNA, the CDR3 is TGTGCCAGCAGTCCCCTACTTTCCCCCCGGTATTTT.